The present entry profiles one TCR beta chain with its context. The target antigen is unknown. This sample is drawn from a study of vaccination and CD4 T cells after COVID-19. About the research overall: With eight to ten mild cases and one severe, convalescent patients were SARS-CoV-2 positive by nasal swab PCR. As a positive control, some control cultures were given a CEFX pool, while others were given an HIV-1 Nef pool or no peptide. Whole-study results and caveats: Median reactive clonotypes, those recognizing SARS-CoV-2, rose from around 20 to 38, not significantly.

Germline V gives CDR1 KGHDR, CDR2 SFDVKD. This CDR3 has 14 residues. The germline V and J ends were trimmed by 7 bases and 9 bases, with 18 bases remaining between them. Treatment of the sample: roughly nine-day PBMC culture with coronavirus spike peptide pools or control peptides (ViraFEST assay). TCRs were sequenced by ViraFEST after antigen-specific T cells had been expanded with peptide pools. Cultured CD4+ T cell DNA was sequenced using the Oncomine TCR Beta short-read assay. TCRdb re-derived calls from the PCR reads in MiXCR, one entry per CDR3 protein. The sample yields roughly 16,000 distinct CDR3 sequences, almost 40% seen once.

Sequencing used CD4+ T cells from blood, cultured in vitro. The genes are TRBV24-1 and TRBJ2-1; D tentatively fits TRBD1 or TRBD2 (6 bases each). The clonotype was recovered from a human donor who had recovered from COVID-19. CDR3 in amino acids: CATSLSSQGGEQFF. In DNA form, the CDR3 reads TGTGCCACCAGCCTAAGCTCACAGGGAGGTGAGCAGTTCTTC.